This TCR beta chain was sequenced in a study of blood T cell repertoires in COVID-19. The wider study: The United States, Italy and Spain provided the acute and convalescent COVID-19 samples. PBMCs, B-cell-depleted T cells, or T cells provided the cDNA or gDNA that made up the material.

In the authors' methods: For nucleated cells, counts were estimated from reference gene primer amplification. Generated by immunoSEQ multiplex PCR, the TCRdb table keeps only in-frame clones and is missing some. V and J calls plus clone size are reproduced from that table; the DNA served to infer D and trimming. The sample has about 230,000 clones; approximately 88% are singletons. This CDR3 comprises 13 residues. CDR1 LNHDA and CDR2 SQIVND come from the germline V gene (reference sequence). V shed 5 bases and J shed 2 bases, with 9 bases lying between them. This TCR was sampled from a man aged 35-49 years with acute or convalescent COVID-19. Sequences were obtained from peripheral blood. V and J are TRBV19 and TRBJ1-1; D gene unclear. The CDR3 DNA follows: TGTGCCAGTAGTTGGGCAGGCAACACTGAAGCTTTCTTT. Its protein is CASSWAGNTEAFF.